The rows below give T cell receptor beta chains drawn from one sample of a study of blood T cell repertoires in COVID-19. TCRdb keeps only in-frame clones here, not all; method: immunoSEQ multiplex PCR. The sample consists of approximately 210,000 clones, about four fifths of them appearing once. The sequenced sample was peripheral blood. The receptors were sampled from a woman aged 50 to 60 with active or convalescent COVID-19. Each CDR3 is given with its conserved first and last residue. The D gene is left open where the match is weak. Clone size is stated in some rows and not others, as once, few, many or a class when expanded.

clone_size,j_call,d_call,v_call,cdr3_aa,cdr3_nt
-,TRBJ2-2,TRBD1,TRBV27,CASSKERDRGAGELFF,TGTGCCAGCAGTAAGGAAAGGGACAGGGGAGCCGGGGAGCTGTTTTTT
-,TRBJ1-2,TRBD1,TRBV2,CASSEQGPDYGYTF,TGTGCCAGCAGCGAACAGGGGCCAGACTATGGCTACACCTTC
-,TRBJ2-5,-,TRBV15,CATSRDRGIKTQYF,TGTGCCACCAGCAGAGATAGGGGCATAAAGACCCAGTACTTC
-,TRBJ1-2,TRBD1,TRBV5-1,CASSFTGTGFYGYTF,TGCGCCAGCAGCTTCACCGGGACAGGGTTCTATGGCTACACCTTC
-,TRBJ2-7,-,TRBV19,CASSIDQAGTNEQYF,TGTGCCAGTAGTATAGATCAGGCGGGTACAAACGAGCAGTACTTC
once,TRBJ1-2,TRBD1,TRBV7-8,CASSLATGTGATAYGYTF,TGTGCCAGCAGCCTTGCTACCGGGACAGGGGCAACCGCCTATGGCTACACCTTC
-,TRBJ1-4,-,TRBV3-1/TRBV3-2,CASSRSPGVPNEKLFF,TGTGCCAGCAGCCGAAGCCCAGGGGTGCCTAATGAAAAACTGTTTTTT
-,TRBJ1-2,-,TRBV28,CASTGRGPSNYGYTF,TGTGCCAGCACCGGCAGGGGTCCCTCTAACTATGGCTACACCTTC
-,TRBJ1-1,-,TRBV28,CASSLIQSEAFF,TGTGCCAGCAGTTTAATACAGTCTGAAGCTTTCTTT
-,TRBJ1-2,TRBD1,TRBV6-5,CATRDREKGYTF,TGTGCCACCCGCGACAGGGAAAAGGGCTACACCTTC
-,TRBJ2-1,TRBD2,TRBV27,CASSLLSGTSGTNEQFF,TGTGCCAGCAGTTTGCTCTCCGGGACTAGCGGCACCAATGAGCAGTTCTTC
-,TRBJ1-2,-,TRBV6-6,CASRGGPTTNYGYTF,TGTGCCAGCAGGGGAGGCCCTACGACTAACTATGGCTACACCTTC
-,TRBJ1-5,-,TRBV11-2,CASSLDREDQPQHF,TGTGCCAGCAGCTTAGACAGGGAGGATCAGCCCCAGCATTTT
-,TRBJ2-7,TRBD2,TRBV5-1,CASSWEGLAGGKNEQYF,TGCGCCAGCAGCTGGGAGGGTCTAGCGGGAGGAAAGAACGAGCAGTACTTC
-,TRBJ2-5,-,TRBV6-5,CASSYDRLETQYF,TGTGCCAGCAGTTACGACAGGCTCGAGACCCAGTACTTC
-,TRBJ1-1,TRBD1,TRBV5-6,CASSLTGAGGKAFF,TGTGCCAGCAGCTTGACGGGCGCAGGGGGCAAAGCTTTCTTT
-,TRBJ1-3,TRBD1,TRBV19,CASLGQGFRNTIYF,TGTGCCAGTTTGGGACAGGGGTTCAGAAACACCATATATTTT
-,TRBJ1-4,TRBD1,TRBV4-2,CASSRTGRNEKLFF,TGTGCCAGCAGCCGGACAGGCCGAAATGAAAAACTGTTTTTT
-,TRBJ2-1,-,TRBV6-2/TRBV6-3,CASSVGSYNEQFF,TGTGCCAGCAGTGTAGGGAGTTACAATGAGCAGTTCTTC
-,TRBJ1-2,-,TRBV5-1,CASSLTENGYTF,TGCGCCAGCAGCTTAACGGAGAATGGCTACACCTTC
once,TRBJ1-1,-,TRBV7-9,CASSLTGDTEAFF,TGTGCCAGCAGCTTGACAGGAGACACTGAAGCTTTCTTT
-,TRBJ1-2,TRBD1,TRBV28,CASSFYGQGYVGYTF,TGTGCCAGCAGTTTCTACGGACAGGGGTACGTTGGCTACACCTTC
-,TRBJ1-5,-,TRBV28,CASSSSGAGHQPQHF,TGTGCCAGCAGCTCATCAGGGGCAGGGCATCAGCCCCAGCATTTT
-,TRBJ2-3,TRBD1,TRBV6-6,CASTDRGGTDTQYF,TGTGCCAGCACTGACAGGGGAGGCACAGATACGCAGTATTTT
-,TRBJ1-6,-,TRBV5-1,CASSLESSYNSPLHF,TGCGCCAGCAGCTTGGAGAGCTCCTATAATTCACCCCTCCACTTT
-,TRBJ1-2,-,TRBV24-1,CAIKHRRRGDYGYTF,TGTGCCATAAAACACCGACGACGGGGTGACTATGGCTACACCTTC
-,TRBJ1-1,TRBD1,TRBV2,CASKGTGWYTEAFF,TGTGCCAGCAAAGGGACAGGTTGGTACACTGAAGCTTTCTTT
-,TRBJ1-4,TRBD1,TRBV5-1,CASMAGQPNEKLFF,TGCGCCAGCATGGCGGGACAGCCGAATGAAAAACTGTTTTTT
-,TRBJ1-2,TRBD1,TRBV6-5,CASSYGTTGAYGYTF,TGTGCCAGCAGTTACGGGACGACAGGGGCCTATGGCTACACCTTC
-,TRBJ2-1,-,TRBV6-5,CASSPNGMYNEQFF,TGTGCCAGCAGTCCAAACGGGATGTACAATGAGCAGTTCTTC
once,TRBJ2-1,-,TRBV10-3,CAISESTGGATYNEQFF,TGTGCCATCAGTGAGTCGACTGGGGGGGCTACCTACAATGAGCAGTTCTTC
-,TRBJ2-1,-,TRBV12-3/TRBV12-4,CASRQSSYNEQFF,TGTGCCAGCAGACAGAGCTCCTACAATGAGCAGTTCTTC
-,TRBJ2-1,-,TRBV5-1,CASSLAPISSYNEQFF,TGCGCCAGCAGCTTGGCTCCTATTAGCTCCTACAATGAGCAGTTCTTC
-,TRBJ2-1,-,TRBV6-5,CASMQGQGRNEQFF,TGTGCCAGCATGCAGGGTCAGGGGAGAAATGAGCAGTTCTTC
-,TRBJ1-1,TRBD1,TRBV28,CASSLPGQGAITEAFF,TGTGCCAGCAGCCTTCCGGGACAGGGTGCGATCACTGAAGCTTTCTTT
few,TRBJ1-6,TRBD1,TRBV2,CASRGTGSYNSPLHF,TGTGCCAGCAGGGGGACAGGGTCCTATAATTCACCCCTCCACTTT
-,TRBJ2-3,TRBD2,TRBV3-1/TRBV3-2,CASSPGGTVTDTQYF,TGTGCCAGCAGCCCGGGAGGGACGGTCACAGATACGCAGTATTTT
-,TRBJ2-2,TRBD2,TRBV19,CASRTTSLNTGELFF,TGTGCCAGTAGGACGACTAGCCTGAACACCGGGGAGCTGTTTTTT
-,TRBJ1-5,-,TRBV19,CASSGGEGNQPQHF,TGTGCCAGTAGTGGGGGCGAGGGCAATCAGCCCCAGCATTTT
-,TRBJ1-1,TRBD1,TRBV10-1,CASMGQGRGEAFF,TGCGCCAGCATGGGACAGGGACGAGGTGAAGCTTTCTTT
-,TRBJ1-1,-,TRBV2,CASRRRGSGTEAFF,TGTGCCAGCAGGCGGAGGGGCAGTGGCACTGAAGCTTTCTTT
few,TRBJ1-2,TRBD1,TRBV11-2,CASSLGGQGARGYTF,TGTGCCAGCAGCTTAGGGGGGCAGGGGGCTCGTGGCTACACCTTC
-,TRBJ1-6,-,TRBV7-2,CASSNRGGDNSPLHF,TGTGCCAGCAGCAACCGGGGGGGGGATAATTCACCCCTCCACTTT
-,TRBJ1-4,-,TRBV5-1,CASSLSGQANEKLFF,TGCGCCAGCAGCCTAAGCGGTCAGGCCAATGAAAAACTGTTTTTT
-,TRBJ1-1,-,TRBV7-2,CASSSQGYTEAFF,TGTGCCAGCAGCTCTCAGGGTTACACTGAAGCTTTCTTT
-,TRBJ1-2,-,TRBV3-1/TRBV3-2,CASSRGGGSGYTF,TGTGCCAGCAGCCGAGGGGGGGGCAGCGGCTACACCTTC
once,TRBJ2-5,TRBD2,TRBV7-9,CASGGRFLETQYF,TGTGCCAGCGGCGGGAGGTTTCTAGAGACCCAGTACTTC
once,TRBJ2-2,-,TRBV6-4,CASSDSFTGELFF,TGTGCCAGCAGTGACTCCTTTACCGGGGAGCTGTTTTTT
-,TRBJ1-1,-,TRBV19,CASSIDRDTSNTEAFF,TGTGCCAGTAGTATAGACAGGGATACCTCGAACACTGAAGCTTTCTTT
-,TRBJ2-3,TRBD1,TRBV5-1,CASSWRDRESTDTQYF,TGCGCCAGCAGCTGGCGAGACAGGGAAAGCACAGATACGCAGTATTTT
-,TRBJ2-7,-,TRBV28,CASRGRVRGEQYF,TGTGCCAGCAGGGGCAGGGTAAGGGGCGAGCAGTACTTC
-,TRBJ1-1,-,TRBV28,CASSPVLGTEAFF,TGTGCCAGCAGTCCCGTGCTCGGCACTGAAGCTTTCTTT
once,TRBJ1-1,-,TRBV2,CASSDSSEAFF,TGTGCCAGCAGTGATTCGTCTGAAGCTTTCTTT
-,TRBJ2-1,TRBD2,TRBV19,CASSMVRWAGVNEQFF,TGTGCCAGTAGTATGGTTCGATGGGCGGGAGTGAATGAGCAGTTCTTC
-,TRBJ1-3,TRBD1,TRBV13,CASSNTGAGNTIYF,TGTGCCAGCAGCAATACAGGGGCGGGAAACACCATATATTTT
once,TRBJ2-4,TRBD1,TRBV5-4,CASSAGQGDIQYF,TGTGCCAGCAGCGCAGGACAGGGGGATATTCAGTACTTC
-,TRBJ1-4,-,TRBV2,CASSEGASNEKLFF,TGTGCCAGCAGTGAGGGAGCCTCTAATGAAAAACTGTTTTTT
-,TRBJ1-5,-,TRBV2,CASSVSGQGNQPQHF,TGTGCCAGCAGTGTATCAGGGCAAGGAAATCAGCCCCAGCATTTT
-,TRBJ1-5,-,TRBV5-1,CASSLAGSNQPQHF,TGCGCCAGCAGCTTGGCAGGGAGCAATCAGCCCCAGCATTTT